The 17 T cell receptor beta chains below come from one sample, sequenced in a study of EBV T-cell therapy then PD-1 blockade in nasopharyngeal carcinoma. Treatment specified: AdE1-LMPpoly-expanded autologous EBV-specific T-cell therapy followed by anti-PD-1 nivolumab. This table comes from immunoSEQ multiplex PCR, and its TCRdb copy is limited to in-frame clones, with some not included. The sample includes approximately 25,000 clones, approximately 87% seen only once; the top ten take roughly 30%. These receptors' antigens are unknown. The material sequenced was CD8+ T cells from blood, taken around day 60 from a patient whose treatment included autologous EBV-specific T cells and nivolumab. These TCRs come from a man aged 40-50 years with nasopharyngeal carcinoma.

CDR3 sequence (DNA): TGCGCCAGCAGAATAGCGGGGGTCCGCACAGATACGCAGTATTTT. Its translation is CASRIAGVRTDTQYF. J is TRBJ2-3 and V is TRBV5-1; 9 bases fit TRBD2. The CDR3 runs 15 residues. Germline CDR1 is SGHRS and CDR2 is YFSETQ. The junction had 5 bases not matched to a gene; V was cut back by 5 bases and J by 1 base. The complete variable domain, with remaining parts taken from reference TRBV5-1 and TRBJ2-3, reads KAGVTQTPRYLIKTRGQQVTLSCSPISGHRSVSWYQQTPGQGLQFLFEYFSETQRNKGNFPGRFSGRQFSNSRSEMNVSTLELGDSALYLCASRIAGVRTDTQYFGPGTRLTVL.

The chain couples TRBV19 to TRBJ2-3, with 7 bases fitting TRBD2. V was pared by 5 bases and J by 4 bases, with 6 bases of the junction left unmatched. In germline, CDR1 is LNHDA, CDR2 SQIVND (reference sequence). The CDR3 is made up of 14 amino acids. This chain's CDR3 is CASSLAVMADTQYF. The CDR3 nucleotides read TGTGCCAGTAGTCTAGCGGTGATGGCAGATACGCAGTATTTT.

This chain links TRBV2 with TRBJ1-2; D might be TRBD1 (5 bases). Between the trimmed V and J ends, which lost 9 bases and 4 bases, there was a span of 12 bases. Germline-derived CDR1 and CDR2 are SNHLY and FYNNEI. This CDR3 is 12 amino acids long. The CDR3 region is CASMGGTYGYTF. The CDR3 DNA reads TGTGCCAGTATGGGGGGTACCTATGGCTACACCTTC.

This chain uses TRBV30 with TRBJ1-1; no clear D. The V gene lost 0 bases and the J gene lost 0 bases, with 8 bases spanning the gap. CDR3 length equals 14 residues. Germline V gene sequence: CDR1 GTSNPN, CDR2 SVGIG (reference sequence). The CDR3 spells CAWSVRPMNTEAFF. In DNA form, the CDR3 reads TGTGCCTGGAGTGTGAGGCCCATGAACACTGAAGCTTTCTTT.

CDR3 region: CASSVGDVGELFF. As DNA, the CDR3 is TGTGCCAGCAGCGTAGGGGACGTCGGGGAGCTGTTTTTT. The chain is built from TRBV9 and TRBJ2-2; either TRBD1 or TRBD2 may supply D (5 bases each). Per germline, CDR1 SGDLS and CDR2 YYNGEE. The ends were cut back, 0 bases at V and 7 bases at J, with 7 bases in the middle. The CDR3 loop spans 13 amino acids. Full variable domain (outside the CDR3, taken from reference TRBV9 and TRBJ2-2): DSGVTQTPKHLITATGQRVTLRCSPRSGDLSVYWYQQSLDQGLQFLIQYYNGEERAKGNILERFSAQQFPDLHSELNLSSLELGDSALYFCASSVGDVGELFFGEGSRLTVL.

The rearrangement links TRBV6-5 to TRBJ1-1; D perhaps matches TRBD1 (5 bases). V gave up 0 bases and J gave up 8 bases, with 10 bases separating them. This CDR3 contains 13 residues. The germline gives CDR1 MNHEY, CDR2 SVGAGI. The CDR3 DNA sequence: TGTGCCAGCAGTTACTCGAGACAGATAGAAGCTTTCTTT. Its translation is CASSYSRQIEAFF.

The CDR3 sequence is CASSRPLGGEQYF. Written as DNA, the CDR3 is TGCGCCAGCAGCCGCCCCCTTGGGGGCGAGCAGTACTTC. V usage is TRBV4-3 and J usage is TRBJ2-7; the D gene could be TRBD1 or TRBD2 (5 bases each). This CDR3 is 13 amino acids long. Germline CDR1 reads LGHNA; CDR2 reads YSLEER. Trimming took 4 bases from V and 6 from J, leaving 13 bases between them.

The V call is TRBV4-1, the J call TRBJ2-5; no clear D. The last part of the DNA fits TRBJ2-7 better; the J call may be wrong. The germline V gene encodes CDR1 MGHRA and CDR2 YSYEKL. CDR3 length equals 13 residues. In nucleotides, the CDR3 is TGCGCCAGCAGCCAAGATCTAACCGGCGAGCAGTACTTC. It codes for CASSQDLTGEQYF.

The rearrangement links TRBV27 to TRBJ2-3; D gene uncertain. This CDR3 is built from 13 residues. V was cut by 3 bases and J by 6 bases, with 10 bases left in between. Germline CDR1 and CDR2: MNHEY and SMNVEV (reference sequence). CDR3 nucleotides: TGTGCCAGCAGTTTGTTCGGTACTGATACGCAGTATTTT. This codes for CASSLFGTDTQYF.

This chain connects TRBV7-9 to TRBJ2-6, with no clear D. Trimming removed 1 base from V and 1 base from J, with 5 bases in between. Per germline, CDR1 SEHNR and CDR2 FQNEAQ (reference sequence). The CDR3 consists of 15 residues. The CDR3 region has the DNA TGTGCCAGCAGCTTAGTTAGATCTGGGGCCAACGTCCTGACTTTC. Translation gives CASSLVRSGANVLTF.

V is TRBV6-6 and J is TRBJ2-1, with D possibly being TRBD1 or TRBD2 (5 bases each). This CDR3 is 15 amino acids long. Germline V gene lookup returns CDR1 MNHNY and CDR2 SVGAGI (reference sequence). V was cut by 0 bases and J by 5 bases, with 11 bases left in between. CDR3: CASSYSIGTDNEQFF. CDR3 nucleotides: TGTGCCAGCAGTTACTCGATCGGGACGGACAATGAGCAGTTCTTC.

This chain joins TRBV6-4 and TRBJ2-2; 10 bases align to TRBD1. Trimming cost V 6 bases and J 5 bases; bases outside gene matches: 9. This CDR3 has 16 amino acids. The germline CDR1 and CDR2 sequences are MRHNA and SNTAGT. This CDR3 reads CASRRTGTGETGELFF. The DNA of the CDR3 is TGTGCCAGCAGACGGACCGGGACAGGGGAGACCGGGGAGCTGTTTTTT.

The chain has TRBV9 and TRBJ2-7; no firm D call. CDR1 and CDR2 from the germline V gene are SGDLS and YYNGEE. The CDR3 totals 15 residues. V lost 4 bases, J lost 4 bases, and 18 bases lay in between. The CDR3 loop reads CASSLRTEGPYEQYF. The CDR3 nucleotides are TGTGCCAGCAGCCTTAGGACCGAAGGACCTTACGAGCAGTACTTC.

The genes are TRBV19 and TRBJ2-3, with D possibly being TRBD1 (6 bases). Germline V lookup: CDR1 LNHDA, CDR2 SQIVND (reference sequence). The CDR3 loop spans 19 amino acids. The V end was cut by 7 bases, the J end by 2 bases, with 28 bases between. This chain's CDR3 is CASTRTAAPGWADTDTQYF. The CDR3 bases are TGTGCCAGTACCCGGACAGCCGCTCCAGGATGGGCGGACACAGATACGCAGTATTTT.

J is TRBJ2-1 and V is TRBV7-2, with D perhaps being TRBD1 or TRBD2 (5 bases each). The ends were cut back, 0 bases at V and 15 bases at J, with 12 bases in the middle. The germline gives CDR1 SGHTA, CDR2 FQGNSA. The CDR3 loop spans 12 amino acids. The CDR3 is CASSLAWDQWFF. In DNA, the CDR3 is TGTGCCAGCAGCTTAGCTTGGGACCAGTGGTTCTTC. The complete variable domain, with remaining parts taken from reference TRBV7-2 and TRBJ2-1, reads GAGVSQSPSNKVTEKGKDVELRCDPISGHTALYWYRQSLGQGLEFLIYFQGNSAPDKSGLPSDRFSAERTGGSVSTLTIQRTQQEDSAVYLCASSLAWDQWFFGPGTRLTVL.

This CDR3 is CASSQGRRQFF. The CDR3 region has the DNA TGCGCCAGCAGCCAAGGGAGGAGGCAGTTCTTC. The V and J genes are TRBV4-1 and TRBJ2-1; D is perhaps TRBD2 (5 bases). The germline V gene encodes CDR1 MGHRA and CDR2 YSYEKL. V was trimmed by 1 base and J by 12 bases, leaving 7 bases between them. The CDR3 loop spans 11 amino acids.

CDR3 in amino acids: CAWSVEGMNTEAFF. The CDR3 DNA reads TGTGCCTGGAGTGTTGAGGGGATGAACACTGAAGCTTTCTTT. The chain recombines TRBV30 with TRBJ1-1; the D gene is possibly TRBD1 (5 bases). The CDR3 runs to 14 residues. Germline loops: CDR1 GTSNPN, CDR2 SVGIG (reference sequence). Trimming removed 0 bases at V and 0 bases at J, with 8 bases between.